This T cell receptor (beta chain) was identified in a study of blood T cell repertoires in COVID-19. Study-level information: Material from acute and convalescent COVID-19 was sourced from the United States, Italy and Spain.

As handled by the study authors: Reference gene primer amplification gave estimated nucleated cell counts. Produced via immunoSEQ multiplex PCR; TCRdb's table is partial and in-frame only. V and J calls and clone size are those listed in that table; D and trimming were worked out from the DNA. Among about 38,000 clones listed, 90% were seen once. The sample was peripheral blood. The receptor was isolated from a man in his sixties with active or convalescent COVID-19.

CDR3 amino acids: CAIGSKYSGPSYNEQFF. The DNA for the CDR3 is TGTGCCATCGGATCAAAATATAGCGGGCCCTCCTACAATGAGCAGTTCTTC. The J gene is TRBJ2-1, the V gene TRBV10-3; 7 nucleotides match TRBD2. V gave up 8 bases and J gave up 0 bases; unmatched junction bases: 13. Germline V CDR1 and CDR2: ENHRY, SYGVKD. This CDR3 has 17 amino acids.